Described below is a single T cell receptor (beta chain) sequence and its context. Enrollees, about 18 to 89 years old, lived in about two dozen US areas. Participants' reported clinical history set cohort assignment. Recovery among Cohort 3 donors was established by two negative PCRs, clearance, or symptom resolution. TCRdb's table, derived via immunoSEQ multiplex PCR, lists solely in-frame clones and lacks some. Among around 130,000 clones, 86% were seen once, and the ten largest hold 2.3%. These data come from a study of blood T cell repertoires in COVID-19. Overall study context: In each case, the material was cDNA or gDNA derived from T cells, B-cell-depleted T cells, or PBMCs.

This CDR3 contains 15 residues. Germline V gene lookup returns CDR1 MNHEY and CDR2 SMNVEV (reference sequence). Trimming removed 3 bases from V and 3 bases from J; junction bases left unmatched: 8. The clonotype originates from a woman aged 50 to 60 who had recovered from COVID-19. This rearrangement joins TRBV27 to TRBJ2-7; the match to TRBD1 covers 7 bases. Sample: PBMCs or T cells enriched from blood (not recorded which). The CDR3: CASSLRGTDVYEQYF. The CDR3, as DNA: TGTGCCAGCAGTTTGAGGGGGACAGATGTCTACGAGCAGTACTTC.